A single sample is the source of the 18 T cell receptor beta chains below, sequenced in a study of blood T cells in healthy people across ages. Together with a sample-barcoded 5' primer, a J-beta primer mix was included in a second PCR lasting roughly 6 to 12 cycles. One entry per CDR3 protein results from TCRdb running MiXCR on the 5' RACE reads. The profile shows 1.5 million to 2 million distinct CDR3 sequences, roughly 30% of them singletons. Sequences were obtained from blood. These receptor sequences come from a woman in her twenties or thirties in good health.

This clonotype appeared a single time. CDR3 nucleotide sequence: TGTGCCACCAGCAGAGATCGTACAGGGCGTTTGACTAACTATGGCTACACCTTC. Its translation is CATSRDRTGRLTNYGYTF. V gene TRBV15 combines with J gene TRBJ1-2; tentative D call: TRBD1 (6 bases). Germline CDR1 is LNHNV and CDR2 is YYDKDF (reference sequence). The CDR3 runs 18 residues. The V end lost 0 bases, the J end lost 0 bases, and 17 bases lay between the germline ends.

There are a few counts of this clonotype. The chain recombines TRBV15 with TRBJ2-4; D is unclear. V was trimmed by 1 base and J by 8 bases, leaving 12 bases between them. The CDR3 extends over 14 amino acids. Germline values: CDR1 LNHNV, CDR2 YYDKDF (reference sequence). CDR3 bases: TGTGCCACCAGCAGAGGGTCCTTGGGCGACATTCAGTACTTC. Translation gives CATSRGSLGDIQYF.

The sample holds a few counts of this clonotype. The chain employs TRBV27 and TRBJ2-4, with D unresolved. Germline assignment: CDR1 MNHEY and CDR2 SMNVEV (reference sequence). This CDR3 region has 13 residues. The V end was cut by 4 bases, the J end by 6 bases, with 10 bases between. In DNA, the CDR3 is TGTGCCAGCAGTTCGGCCGATGGAAACATTCAGTACTTC. Its protein is CASSSADGNIQYF.

The rearrangement links TRBV20-1 to TRBJ1-6, with D unclear. Germline CDR1 reads DFQATT; CDR2 reads SNEGSKA (reference sequence). Trimming took 5 bases from V and 10 from J, leaving 18 bases between them. The CDR3 runs 14 residues. The CDR3 spells CSAGPHGIGSPLHF. The CDR3 nucleotides read TGCAGTGCTGGTCCCCACGGTATAGGGTCACCCCTCCACTTT.

This clonotype was recorded a few times. This sequence joins TRBV27 and TRBJ1-6; 8 bases are shared with TRBD1. The trim removed 7 bases at V and 7 bases at J, leaving 9 bases unmatched. Germline V gives CDR1 MNHEY, CDR2 SMNVEV (reference sequence). This CDR3 region has 15 residues. As DNA, the CDR3 is TGTGCCAGCACTCGGACAGGGTTTGGAAATTCACCCCTCCACTTT. The encoded protein is CASTRTGFGNSPLHF.

The chain uses TRBV20-1 and TRBJ2-7; D gene unclear. The assigned J gene may be wrong: the sequence end matches TRBJ2-5 better. The CDR3 covers 13 residues. CDR1 and CDR2 (germline): DFQATT, SNEGSKA (reference sequence). In DNA, the CDR3 is TGCAGTGCTAGAGATAGCCAGCAAGAGACCCAGTACTTC. Protein product: CSARDSQQETQYF.

This chain connects TRBV6-1 to TRBJ1-1, with D tentatively TRBD1 (5 bases). Trimming removed 4 bases at V and 3 bases at J, with 12 bases between. CDR3 length equals 14 residues. Germline V lookup: CDR1 MNHNS, CDR2 SASEGT. CDR3 bases: TGTGCCAGCAGTGCGACAGTGGGGGACACTGAAGCTTTCTTT. It specifies CASSATVGDTEAFF.

This clonotype was picked up a small number of times. The chain carries TRBV4-1 and TRBJ1-1, with D possibly TRBD1 on 5 matching bases. The CDR3 spans 15 residues. V gave up 3 bases and J gave up 1 base, with 12 bases separating them. Germline V gives CDR1 MGHRA, CDR2 YSYEKL. The CDR3 DNA is TGCGCCAGCAGCCACCTACTCAGGGCGAACACTGAAGCTTTCTTT. Encoded protein: CASSHLLRANTEAFF.

The chain links TRBV20-1 to TRBJ2-7; 7 bases line up with TRBD1. The CDR3 contains 14 residues. Trimming took 6 bases from V and 2 from J; bases not matched to a gene: 10. Germline V lookup: CDR1 DFQATT, CDR2 SNEGSKA (reference sequence). Here the CDR3 reads CSANNDRDPYEQYF. DNA for the CDR3: TGCAGTGCCAATAACGACAGGGACCCCTACGAGCAGTACTTC.

In this sample, this clonotype turned up a few times. The rearrangement links TRBV15 to TRBJ2-7; D is uncertain. The CDR3 covers 13 residues. With 5 bases removed from V and 7 bases from J, the gap between germline ends came to 15 bases. In germline, CDR1 is LNHNV, CDR2 YYDKDF (reference sequence). The chain's CDR3 is CATSLPEAGEQYF. The CDR3 DNA follows: TGTGCCACCAGCCTACCAGAAGCCGGGGAGCAGTACTTC.

The chain recombines TRBV12-3 or TRBV12-4 with TRBJ1-2; D unresolved. Trimming shortened V by 8 bases and J by 8 bases, and 18 bases separated the two germline ends. There are 13 residues in the CDR3. DNA for the CDR3: TGTGCCAGCGGTCGGCGGGGTTATTGGGGCTACACCTTC. It encodes CASGRRGYWGYTF.

V gene TRBV6-2 or TRBV6-3 combines with J gene TRBJ2-5; D is ambiguous. V lost 8 bases and J lost 2, with 12 bases in between. There are 13 residues in the CDR3. Germline CDR1 MNHEY, CDR2 SVGEGT. The CDR3 region is CASGWQLQETQYF. The CDR3 nucleotides are TGTGCCAGCGGTTGGCAGCTTCAAGAGACCCAGTACTTC.

This chain uses TRBV6-5 with TRBJ2-5, with TRBD2 identical over 9 bases. The CDR3 runs 15 residues. In germline, CDR1 is MNHEY, CDR2 SVGAGI. The V gene end was trimmed by 6 bases and the J gene end by 1 base; junction bases not matched to a gene: 6. The DNA for the CDR3 is TGTGCCAGCAGATTTAGCGGGAGTCCCCAAGAGACCCAGTACTTC. This translates into CASRFSGSPQETQYF.

This clonotype was seen a few times. The chain carries TRBV4-2 and TRBJ2-7, with 9 bases aligning to TRBD1. Germline V gene data show CDR1 as LGHNA and CDR2 as YNFKEQ. This CDR3 is built from 14 residues. The J segment lost 2 bases and the V segment lost 5 bases, leaving 4 bases of the junction unmatched. This CDR3 is CASSEQGAAYEQYF. The CDR3 DNA is TGTGCCAGCAGCGAACAGGGGGCGGCCTACGAGCAGTACTTC.

CDR3: CSARGGTENSPLHF. Here the CDR3 DNA reads TGCAGTGCTAGAGGTGGGACGGAGAATTCACCCCTCCACTTT. The chain has TRBV20-1 and TRBJ1-6; weak D call: TRBD1 (5 bases). The V end was cut by 1 base, the J end by 7 bases, with 11 bases between. Germline V lookup: CDR1 DFQATT, CDR2 SNEGSKA (reference sequence). The CDR3 has 14 amino acids.

This clonotype was counted only a few times. V gene TRBV6-6 combines with J gene TRBJ2-1; 10 nucleotides match TRBD1. Looked up from germline, CDR1 is MNHNY and CDR2 is SVGAGI (reference sequence). J was trimmed by 5 bases and V by 7 bases; bases with no gene match: 11. CDR3 length equals 16 residues. In DNA, the CDR3 is TGTGCCAGCACCTACCGTGGGACAGGGGTTGACAATGAGCAGTTCTTC. Residues: CASTYRGTGVDNEQFF.

This clonotype was recorded a few times. The chain recombines TRBV12-3 or TRBV12-4 with TRBJ2-1; unclear D gene. V lost 7 bases, J lost 7 bases, and 26 bases lay in between. There are 17 residues in the CDR3. The CDR3 here is CASTSALRPFSWNEQFF. For the CDR3, the DNA is TGTGCCAGCACCTCCGCCTTACGCCCCTTTTCGTGGAATGAGCAGTTCTTC.

This clonotype was detected many times. The chain couples TRBV10-3 to TRBJ2-3, with no clear D. Germline V gives CDR1 ENHRY, CDR2 SYGVKD. There are 12 residues in the CDR3. V lost 1 base and J lost 5, with 4 bases in between. For the CDR3, the DNA is TGTGCCATCAGTGAGTTAGGAGATACGCAGTATTTT. This gives the protein CAISELGDTQYF.